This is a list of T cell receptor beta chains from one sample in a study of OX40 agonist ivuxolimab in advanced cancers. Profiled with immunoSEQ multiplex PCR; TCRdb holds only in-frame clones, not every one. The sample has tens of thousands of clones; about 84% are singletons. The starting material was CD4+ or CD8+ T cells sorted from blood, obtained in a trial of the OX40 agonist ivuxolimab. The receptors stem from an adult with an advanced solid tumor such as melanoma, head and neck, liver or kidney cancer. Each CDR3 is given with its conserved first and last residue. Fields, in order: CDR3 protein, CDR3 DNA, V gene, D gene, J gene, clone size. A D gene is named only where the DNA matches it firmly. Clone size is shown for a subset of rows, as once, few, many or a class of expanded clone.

cdr3_aa: CASSLAGSTGELFF
cdr3_nt: TGTGCCAGCAGCTTAGCCGGGTCTACCGGGGAGCTGTTTTTT
v_call: TRBV7-3
d_call: -
j_call: TRBJ2-2
clone_size: once

cdr3_aa: CAWSVTMDQPQHF
cdr3_nt: TGTGCCTGGAGTGTAACAATGGATCAGCCCCAGCATTTT
v_call: TRBV30
d_call: -
j_call: TRBJ1-5
clone_size: -

cdr3_aa: CASRQDYNSPLHF
cdr3_nt: TGTGCCAGTCGTCAGGATTATAATTCACCCCTCCACTTT
v_call: TRBV19
d_call: -
j_call: TRBJ1-6
clone_size: -

cdr3_aa: CASSLALGDSPLHF
cdr3_nt: TGTGCCAGCAGCTTAGCGTTAGGTGATTCACCCCTCCACTTT
v_call: TRBV7-6
d_call: -
j_call: TRBJ1-6
clone_size: -

cdr3_aa: CASSQEWRATKNIQYF
cdr3_nt: TGTGCCAGCAGCCAAGAGTGGAGGGCAACGAAAAACATTCAGTACTTC
v_call: TRBV4-2
d_call: -
j_call: TRBJ2-4
clone_size: -

cdr3_aa: CASSKGQTRNQPQHF
cdr3_nt: TGTGCCAGCTCCAAAGGACAGACGCGCAATCAGCCCCAGCATTTT
v_call: TRBV18
d_call: -
j_call: TRBJ1-5
clone_size: -

cdr3_aa: CASTIGEGWNTIYF
cdr3_nt: TGTGCCAGCACCATTGGGGAGGGGTGGAACACCATATATTTT
v_call: TRBV7-9
d_call: -
j_call: TRBJ1-3
clone_size: -

cdr3_aa: CATKGLTTGSHEAFF
cdr3_nt: TGTGCCACGAAGGGGCTAACTACAGGGTCCCATGAAGCTTTCTTT
v_call: TRBV27
d_call: -
j_call: TRBJ1-1
clone_size: -

cdr3_aa: CASSTRPVPSGANVLTF
cdr3_nt: TGTGCCAGCAGCACCCGACCGGTCCCCTCTGGGGCCAACGTCCTGACTTTC
v_call: TRBV9
d_call: -
j_call: TRBJ2-6
clone_size: -

cdr3_aa: CASSDAGYEKLFF
cdr3_nt: TGTGCCAGCAGTGACGCAGGTTATGAAAAACTGTTTTTT
v_call: TRBV25-1
d_call: -
j_call: TRBJ1-4
clone_size: -

cdr3_aa: CASSSGWAYNEQFF
cdr3_nt: TGCGCCAGCAGCTCCGGGTGGGCGTACAATGAGCAGTTCTTC
v_call: TRBV5-1
d_call: -
j_call: TRBJ2-1
clone_size: -

cdr3_aa: CASIEEEGQPQHF
cdr3_nt: TGTGCCAGCATCGAGGAGGAGGGTCAGCCCCAGCATTTT
v_call: TRBV6-1
d_call: -
j_call: TRBJ1-5
clone_size: -

cdr3_aa: CSVIGGAWNDGYTF
cdr3_nt: TGCAGCGTTATAGGGGGCGCGTGGAACGACGGCTACACCTTC
v_call: TRBV29-1
d_call: TRBD1
j_call: TRBJ1-2
clone_size: -

cdr3_aa: CASSRVRGSPYGYTF
cdr3_nt: TGTGCCAGTAGTAGGGTACGGGGATCTCCCTATGGCTACACCTTC
v_call: TRBV19
d_call: -
j_call: TRBJ1-2
clone_size: -

cdr3_aa: CASSQDLGTAFYGYTF
cdr3_nt: TGTGCCAGCAGCCAAGATTTAGGGACAGCATTCTATGGCTACACCTTC
v_call: TRBV4-2
d_call: TRBD1
j_call: TRBJ1-2
clone_size: -

cdr3_aa: CASSSGTSGGLETQYF
cdr3_nt: TGCGCCAGCAGCTCCGGGACTAGCGGGGGGTTAGAGACCCAGTACTTC
v_call: TRBV5-1
d_call: TRBD2
j_call: TRBJ2-5
clone_size: -

cdr3_aa: CASTRRGAGELFF
cdr3_nt: TGTGCCAGCACGCGCAGGGGCGCCGGGGAGCTGTTTTTT
v_call: TRBV6-1
d_call: -
j_call: TRBJ2-2
clone_size: -

cdr3_aa: CASTPGALTDTQYF
cdr3_nt: TGCGCCAGCACCCCGGGGGCCCTCACAGATACGCAGTATTTT
v_call: TRBV5-1
d_call: -
j_call: TRBJ2-3
clone_size: -

cdr3_aa: CASSTRPASTDTQYF
cdr3_nt: TGTGCCAGCAGTACTCGGCCCGCTAGCACAGATACGCAGTATTTT
v_call: TRBV7-2
d_call: -
j_call: TRBJ2-3
clone_size: -

cdr3_aa: CASSLALTGSSTGELFF
cdr3_nt: TGTGCCAGCAGCTTGGCCCTTACAGGGTCGAGCACCGGGGAGCTGTTTTTT
v_call: TRBV5-6
d_call: -
j_call: TRBJ2-2
clone_size: -

cdr3_aa: CASSGGARDTQYF
cdr3_nt: TGTGCCAGCAGCGGGGGGGCGAGAGATACGCAGTATTTT
v_call: TRBV11-2
d_call: -
j_call: TRBJ2-3
clone_size: -

cdr3_aa: CASSQGHRTAYEQYF
cdr3_nt: TGCGCCAGCAGCCAAGGACATCGGACCGCCTACGAGCAGTACTTC
v_call: TRBV4-3
d_call: -
j_call: TRBJ2-7
clone_size: -

cdr3_aa: CSVSQLDQETQYF
cdr3_nt: TGCAGCGTGAGTCAGCTCGACCAAGAGACCCAGTACTTC
v_call: TRBV29-1
d_call: -
j_call: TRBJ2-5
clone_size: -

cdr3_aa: CASSFYWDGGTGELFF
cdr3_nt: TGTGCCAGCAGCTTTTACTGGGACGGGGGCACCGGGGAGCTGTTTTTT
v_call: TRBV5-5
d_call: -
j_call: TRBJ2-2
clone_size: -

cdr3_aa: CASATDTYGYTF
cdr3_nt: TGTGCCAGCGCTACTGACACCTATGGCTACACCTTC
v_call: TRBV28
d_call: -
j_call: TRBJ1-2
clone_size: once

cdr3_aa: CASSIPGQGGEQYF
cdr3_nt: TGTGCCAGTAGTATCCCCGGACAGGGAGGCGAGCAGTACTTC
v_call: TRBV19
d_call: TRBD1
j_call: TRBJ2-7
clone_size: -

cdr3_aa: CASSLGGGNGYTF
cdr3_nt: TGTGCCAGCAGTTTGGGAGGGGGGAATGGCTACACCTTC
v_call: TRBV28
d_call: -
j_call: TRBJ1-2
clone_size: -

cdr3_aa: CASSGARGANTGELFF
cdr3_nt: TGTGCCAGCAGTGGCGCCAGGGGGGCGAACACCGGGGAGCTGTTTTTT
v_call: TRBV28
d_call: -
j_call: TRBJ2-2
clone_size: -

cdr3_aa: CASSQEWEDTQYF
cdr3_nt: TGCGCCAGCAGCCAAGAGTGGGAAGATACGCAGTATTTT
v_call: TRBV4-1
d_call: -
j_call: TRBJ2-3
clone_size: -

cdr3_aa: CATSRGGTGNTEAFF
cdr3_nt: TGTGCCACCAGCAGAGGAGGGACAGGGAACACTGAAGCTTTCTTT
v_call: TRBV15
d_call: TRBD1
j_call: TRBJ1-1
clone_size: -

cdr3_aa: CASLPGDYYGYTF
cdr3_nt: TGTGCCAGCCTGCCGGGGGATTACTATGGCTACACCTTC
v_call: TRBV28
d_call: -
j_call: TRBJ1-2
clone_size: once

cdr3_aa: CASSVGTENYEQYF
cdr3_nt: TGTGCCAGCAGCGTAGGGACAGAAAACTACGAGCAGTACTTC
v_call: TRBV9
d_call: -
j_call: TRBJ2-7
clone_size: -

cdr3_aa: CASGAPGQGNTIYF
cdr3_nt: TGTGCCAGCGGAGCCCCGGGACAGGGAAACACCATATATTTT
v_call: TRBV6-6
d_call: TRBD1
j_call: TRBJ1-3
clone_size: -

cdr3_aa: CASSPRGGTSSYNEQFF
cdr3_nt: TGTGCCAGCAGCCCACGGGGGGGGACGAGCTCCTACAATGAGCAGTTCTTC
v_call: TRBV27
d_call: TRBD2
j_call: TRBJ2-1
clone_size: -

cdr3_aa: CASRAGRRNEKLFF
cdr3_nt: TGTGCCAGTCGCGCGGGACGGCGTAATGAAAAACTGTTTTTT
v_call: TRBV19
d_call: -
j_call: TRBJ1-4
clone_size: -

cdr3_aa: CAISESRGANSPLHF
cdr3_nt: TGTGCCATCAGTGAGTCAAGGGGGGCTAATTCACCCCTCCACTTT
v_call: TRBV10-3
d_call: -
j_call: TRBJ1-6
clone_size: -

cdr3_aa: CASSFLSELGNEQFF
cdr3_nt: TGCGCCAGCAGCTTTCTTTCTGAACTGGGCAATGAGCAGTTCTTC
v_call: TRBV5-1
d_call: -
j_call: TRBJ2-1
clone_size: -

cdr3_aa: CASSPGDNQPQHF
cdr3_nt: TGTGCCAGCTCACCGGGAGACAATCAGCCCCAGCATTTT
v_call: TRBV18
d_call: -
j_call: TRBJ1-5
clone_size: -

cdr3_aa: CASSLRGDEAFF
cdr3_nt: TGTGCCAGCAGCTTAAGAGGGGACGAGGCTTTCTTT
v_call: TRBV5-6
d_call: -
j_call: TRBJ1-1
clone_size: -

cdr3_aa: CASSIFFSSYEQYF
cdr3_nt: TGTGCCAGTAGTATCTTCTTCAGTTCCTACGAGCAGTACTTC
v_call: TRBV19
d_call: -
j_call: TRBJ2-7
clone_size: -

cdr3_aa: CASSLVKQETQYF
cdr3_nt: TGTGCCAGCAGCTTAGTTAAGCAAGAGACCCAGTACTTC
v_call: TRBV7-2
d_call: -
j_call: TRBJ2-5
clone_size: -

cdr3_aa: CASSAGQGVAEQFF
cdr3_nt: TGTGCCAGCAGTGCGGGACAGGGGGTCGCTGAGCAGTTCTTC
v_call: TRBV28
d_call: TRBD1
j_call: TRBJ2-1
clone_size: -

cdr3_aa: CASSLMNYGHTF
cdr3_nt: TGTGCCAGCAGTTTAATGAACTATGGCCACACCTTC
v_call: TRBV28
d_call: -
j_call: TRBJ1-2
clone_size: -

cdr3_aa: CAISESKTGYSNQPQHF
cdr3_nt: TGTGCCATCAGTGAGTCGAAGACAGGCTACAGCAATCAGCCCCAGCATTTT
v_call: TRBV10-3
d_call: -
j_call: TRBJ1-5
clone_size: -

cdr3_aa: CASSPEVPGNTIYF
cdr3_nt: TGCGCCAGCAGCCCGGAGGTCCCCGGAAACACCATATATTTT
v_call: TRBV5-1
d_call: -
j_call: TRBJ1-3
clone_size: -

cdr3_aa: CASSLRTGGVDQPQHF
cdr3_nt: TGTGCCAGTAGTCTGAGGACAGGCGGAGTAGATCAGCCCCAGCATTTT
v_call: TRBV19
d_call: TRBD1
j_call: TRBJ1-5
clone_size: -

cdr3_aa: CASSIVIGRGYYEQFF
cdr3_nt: TGTGCCAGTAGTATTGTGATCGGGCGGGGGTATTATGAGCAGTTCTTC
v_call: TRBV19
d_call: TRBD2
j_call: TRBJ2-1
clone_size: -

cdr3_aa: CASSYLRGRSNEQFF
cdr3_nt: TGTGCCAGCAGCTACCTACGGGGGCGCTCCAATGAGCAGTTCTTC
v_call: TRBV5-5
d_call: -
j_call: TRBJ2-1
clone_size: -

cdr3_aa: CASSSRLDRGYNSPLHF
cdr3_nt: TGTGCCAGCAGTTCTAGACTGGACAGGGGCTATAATTCACCCCTCCACTTT
v_call: TRBV27
d_call: TRBD1
j_call: TRBJ1-6
clone_size: -

cdr3_aa: CASSYSREYETEAFF
cdr3_nt: TGTGCCAGCAGTTACTCTAGGGAGTACGAGACTGAAGCTTTCTTT
v_call: TRBV6-5
d_call: -
j_call: TRBJ1-1
clone_size: -

cdr3_aa: CASSAGMDNSPLHF
cdr3_nt: TGTGCCAGCAGCGCTGGCATGGACAATTCACCCCTCCACTTT
v_call: TRBV9
d_call: -
j_call: TRBJ1-6
clone_size: -